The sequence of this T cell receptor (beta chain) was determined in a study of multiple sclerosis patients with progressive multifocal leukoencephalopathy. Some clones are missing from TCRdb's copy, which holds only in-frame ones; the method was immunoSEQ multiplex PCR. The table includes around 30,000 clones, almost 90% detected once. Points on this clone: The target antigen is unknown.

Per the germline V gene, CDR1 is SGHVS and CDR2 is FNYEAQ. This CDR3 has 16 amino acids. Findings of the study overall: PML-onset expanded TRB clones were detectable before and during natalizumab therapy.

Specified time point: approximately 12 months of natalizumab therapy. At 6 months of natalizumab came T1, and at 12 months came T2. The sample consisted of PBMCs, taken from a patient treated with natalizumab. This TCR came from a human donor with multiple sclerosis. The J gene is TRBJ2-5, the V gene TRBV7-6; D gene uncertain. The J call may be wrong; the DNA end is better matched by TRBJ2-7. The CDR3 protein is CASSSSLGIQSYEQYF. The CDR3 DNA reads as TGTGCCAGCAGCTCCTCCCTGGGGATACAGAGCTACGAGCAGTACTTC.